These 10 T cell receptor beta chains share one sample of origin, sequenced in a study of T cell repertoires in cytomegalovirus infection. TCRdb recomputed calls from the reads with MiXCR, one row per CDR3 protein. Among about a million distinct CDR3 sequences, less than 35% were seen once, and the ten largest hold around an eighth. These receptors' targets are unknown. This specimen was cultured CD8+ T cells from PBMCs, taken from culture after CMV antigen stimulation. These receptors all come from a human donor in good health (CMV status not recorded). Some clones in this sample may be carry-over from other donors' samples.

The rearrangement joins TRBV7-9 to TRBJ2-7; 8 positions agree with TRBD1. The ends lost 5 bases at V and 5 bases at J; junction bases unmatched: 5. From germline, CDR1 is SEHNR and CDR2 FQNEAQ (reference sequence). The length of the CDR3 is 13 residues. The CDR3 sequence is CASSRTGYNEQYF. The CDR3 region has the DNA TGTGCCAGCAGCCGGACAGGGTACAACGAGCAGTACTTC. The full variable domain, its missing parts supplied by reference TRBV7-9 and TRBJ2-7, is DTGVSQNPRHKITKRGQNVTFRCDPISEHNRLYWYRQTLGQGPEFLTYFQNEAQLEKSRLLSDRFSAERPKGSFSTLEIQRTEQGDSAMYLCASSRTGYNEQYFGPGTRLTVT.

This chain joins TRBV27 and TRBJ2-7, with a tentative D call TRBD2 (6 bases). Germline CDR1 reads MNHEY; CDR2 reads SMNVEV (reference sequence). The CDR3 contains 15 residues. V lost 5 bases and J 0 bases, leaving 14 bases between the germline ends. The CDR3: CASSPEGGYSYEQYF. CDR3 DNA sequence: TGTGCCAGCAGTCCGGAAGGAGGGTACTCCTACGAGCAGTACTTC.

This clonotype was detected many times. The chain joins TRBV6-1 to TRBJ1-2; 8 bases are shared with TRBD1. Trimming took 4 bases from V and 4 from J; bases not matched to a gene: 5. The germline gives CDR1 MNHNS, CDR2 SASEGT. This CDR3 is built from 14 residues. The CDR3 DNA reads as TGTGCCAGCAGTGGGACAGGGACGACCTATGGCTACACCTTC. Its translation is CASSGTGTTYGYTF.

This clonotype was observed a few times. DNA of the CDR3: TGTGCCAGCAGCCTTGATAGGGGAAAGGATACGCAGTATTTT. It specifies CASSLDRGKDTQYF. The chain has TRBV11-2 and TRBJ2-3; tentatively, D is TRBD1 (5 bases). The CDR3 totals 14 residues. V gave up 5 bases and J gave up 6 bases, with 15 bases separating them. The germline V gene encodes CDR1 SGHAT and CDR2 FQNNGV.

This clonotype was observed a few times. The genes are TRBV5-5 and TRBJ2-3; no firm D call. This CDR3 spans 15 amino acids. Looked up from germline, CDR1 is SGHKS and CDR2 is YYEKEE (reference sequence). Trimming took 3 bases from V and 4 from J, leaving 15 bases between them. In nucleotides, the CDR3 is TGTGCCAGCAGCTCGTCTTGGGCAGGCCCAGATACGCAGTATTTT. Amino acid sequence: CASSSSWAGPDTQYF.

This clonotype has a count of ten or more. The chain combines TRBV7-8 with TRBJ1-5, with D perhaps TRBD1 (6 bases). The CDR3 length is 16 residues. Looked up from germline, CDR1 is SGHVS and CDR2 is FQNEAQ. The V end was cut by 0 bases, the J end by 0 bases, with 9 bases between. The CDR3 nucleotides read TGTGCCAGCAGCTTAGCGCAGGGGATTAGCAATCAGCCCCAGCATTTT. Translating gives CASSLAQGISNQPQHF.

This clonotype was counted only a few times. The chain recombines TRBV12-3 or TRBV12-4 with TRBJ1-1, with 7 bases that match TRBD1. J gave up 5 bases and V 5 bases, and 5 bases lay outside the gene matches. The CDR3 length is 13 residues. The CDR3 here is CASSAGGGTEAFF. In nucleotides, the CDR3 is TGTGCCAGCAGTGCAGGGGGGGGGACTGAAGCTTTCTTT.

This clonotype was detected a few times. This chain links TRBV25-1 with TRBJ2-1; D might be TRBD1 or TRBD2, each matching 5 bases. Trimming took off 0 bases at V and 5 bases at J, with 23 bases between the two ends. The V gene's germline CDR1 is MGHDK and CDR2 SYGVNS. The CDR3 consists of 19 residues. The DNA for the CDR3 is TGTGCCAGCAGTGAATACGCACCACACCTCGGGGCCGGGGACAATGAGCAGTTCTTC. Its translation: CASSEYAPHLGAGDNEQFF.

The chain carries TRBV7-3 and TRBJ2-2; D gene uncertain. Trimming pared 6 bases from V and 1 base from J, leaving 9 bases between. Looked up from germline, CDR1 is SGHTA and CDR2 is FQGTGA. This CDR3 spans 14 amino acids. CDR3 coding DNA: TGTGCCAGCAGAGAGGAACTGAACACCGGGGAGCTGTTTTTT. It yields the protein CASREELNTGELFF.

This clonotype was counted between two and nine times. Since no conserved phenylalanine or tryptophan closes the CDR3, a read error is the likely cause. This chain links TRBV7-9 with TRBJ2-3; D ambiguous. Looked up from germline, CDR1 is SEHNR and CDR2 is FQNEAQ (reference sequence). The V and J ends lost 0 bases and 6 bases respectively, with 4 bases between them. The CDR3 consists of 12 residues. CDR3 DNA: TGTGCCAGCAGCTTAGCGGAGGATACGCAGTATTAT. Translating gives CASSLAEDTQYY.